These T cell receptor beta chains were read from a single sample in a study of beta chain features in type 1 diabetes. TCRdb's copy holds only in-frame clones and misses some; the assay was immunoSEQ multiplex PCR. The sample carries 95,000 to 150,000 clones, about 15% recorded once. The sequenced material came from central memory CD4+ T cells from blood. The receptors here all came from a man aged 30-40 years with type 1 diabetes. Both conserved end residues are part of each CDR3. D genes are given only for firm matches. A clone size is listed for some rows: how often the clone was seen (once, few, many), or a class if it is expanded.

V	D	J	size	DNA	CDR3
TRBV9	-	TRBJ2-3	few	TGTGCCAGCAGCGCCCGGGACCAACTCACAGATACGCAGTATTTT	CASSARDQLTDTQYF
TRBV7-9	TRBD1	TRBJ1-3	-	TGTGCCAGCAGCTTATGGGCGGGACAGGGGGCTGCTGGAAACACCATATATTTT	CASSLWAGQGAAGNTIYF
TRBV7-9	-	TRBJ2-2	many	TGTGCCAGCAGCTCGGAGCGCCTTGGGGAGCTGTTTTTT	CASSSERLGELFF
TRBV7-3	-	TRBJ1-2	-	TGTGCCAGCAGCTTAATGGCAGGGAACTATGGCTACACCTTC	CASSLMAGNYGYTF
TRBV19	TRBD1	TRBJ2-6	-	TGTGCCAGTAGTATTGGTTTCGGGACAGGGACGTCTGGGGCCAACGTCCTGACTTTC	CASSIGFGTGTSGANVLTF
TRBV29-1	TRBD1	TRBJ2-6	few	TGCAGCGTTGTAGGGGGCGTTACGCCTGGGGCCAACGTCCTGACTTTC	CSVVGGVTPGANVLTF
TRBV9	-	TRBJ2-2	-	TGTGCCAGCAGCGTATCACAGGGAGAGGCCGGGGAGCTGTTTTTT	CASSVSQGEAGELFF
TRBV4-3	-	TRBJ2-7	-	TGCGCCAGCAGCCCCGCGGCGAGCTCCTACGAGCAGTACTTC	CASSPAASSYEQYF
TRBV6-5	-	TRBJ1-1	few	TGTGCCAGCAGTTACGGGGACACAGGGACCGAAGCTTTCTTT	CASSYGDTGTEAFF
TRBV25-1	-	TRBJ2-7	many	TGTGCCAGCAGTGCCGTGGACGGCCTACACTCCTACGAGCAGTACTTC	CASSAVDGLHSYEQYF
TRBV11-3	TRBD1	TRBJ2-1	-	TGTGCCAGCAGCTTCGGGACAGCATACAATGAGCAGTTCTTC	CASSFGTAYNEQFF
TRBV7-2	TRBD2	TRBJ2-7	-	TGTGCCAGCAGCAAGGCCGGGACTAGCGGGAGCTCCTACGAGCAGTACTTC	CASSKAGTSGSSYEQYF
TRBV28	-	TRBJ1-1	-	TGTGCCAGCAGTTTGGACGGGAACACTGAAGCTTTCTTT	CASSLDGNTEAFF
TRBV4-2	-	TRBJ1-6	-	TGTGCCAGCAGCCAAGATCCCCCGGCGGCCAGGAATTCACCCCTCCACTTT	CASSQDPPAARNSPLHF
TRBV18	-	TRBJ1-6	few	TGTGCCAGCTCGGGGGACTCCTATAATTCACCCCTCCACTTT	CASSGDSYNSPLHF